Listed here is a single T cell receptor (beta chain). Its specificity is not known. This specimen belongs to a study of T cell responses to AZD1222 COVID-19 vaccine. Background on the study: Pooling covered second doses at about 4 or about 12 weeks.

The data were produced by immunoSEQ multiplex PCR, yet TCRdb's version contains in-frame clones alone and is incomplete. The table lists more than 90,000 clones, around 83% of them singletons. The CDR3 totals 16 residues. Germline loops: CDR1 MDHEN, CDR2 SYDVKM. V lost 6 bases, J lost 9 bases, and 17 bases stayed unmatched. Study-level points and caveats: Nearly half of the spike-specific TCRs reportedly recognize variant regions that carry no mutations. In a largely white British group with more females than males, clonal diversity was possibly underestimated.

J is TRBJ2-1 and V is TRBV28; TRBD1 agrees at 7 bases. The TCR originated in an adult in good health. The specimen comprised peripheral blood, sampled on day 0 of AZD1222 vaccination. The CDR3 bases are TGTGCCAGCAGGATTGCCAGGGACAGAGGGATAAGTGAGCAGTTCTTC. Protein sequence: CASRIARDRGISEQFF.